Described below is a single T cell receptor beta chain sequence and its context. The record originates from a study of blood T cell repertoires in COVID-19. This CDR3 has 17 residues. Germline V gene sequence: CDR1 SGHNT, CDR2 YENEEA. J lost 3 bases, V lost 3 bases, and 11 bases had no gene match. Original analysis: Amplification of reference gene primers was used by the study to estimate nucleated cell counts. Profiling relied on immunoSEQ multiplex PCR, and the TCRdb table lists in-frame clones only, not all of them. V and J calls and clone size are copied from that table; D and trimming were computed from the DNA. This sample yields roughly 500,000 clones, of which approximately 90% are seen a single time; 1.5% to 2% belongs to the top ten.

Sequenced input: PBMCs or T cells enriched from blood (not recorded which). The sequence derives from a woman aged 40 to 50 who had recovered from COVID-19. This chain links TRBV11-3 with TRBJ2-3, with 8 bases that match TRBD2. The CDR3 protein is CASSFYREGGVTDTQYF. CDR3 DNA: TGTGCCAGCAGCTTTTATCGGGAGGGCGGGGTGACAGATACGCAGTATTTT.